The T cell receptor beta chain described here comes from a study of T-cell reconstitution after alpha-beta-depleted transplantation in children. Whole-study results and caveats: The origin of alpha-beta T cells about two months after transplant was reportedly several hundred expanded graft clones.

Researchers prepared the TCRbeta library using unique molecular identifiers, the study reports. TCRdb re-derived calls from the PCR reads in MiXCR, one entry per CDR3 protein. The sample has 200,000 or so distinct CDR3 sequences, approximately 6.8% seen once. About this clonotype: Its antigen remains unidentified.

The CDR3 totals 16 residues. Germline loops: CDR1 SGDLS, CDR2 YYNGEE. V gave up 4 bases and J gave up 0 bases, with 16 bases separating them. The receptor's source is a girl less than two years old with combined immunodeficiency, due to receive a stem cell transplant. The sample in question was PBMCs, obtained before TCRalphabeta/CD19-depleted stem cell transplant. The chain joins TRBV9 to TRBJ1-2; D is unclear. The chain's CDR3 is CASSRRDNGTNYGYTF. CDR3 DNA sequence: TGTGCCAGCAGCCGTAGAGACAACGGGACTAACTATGGCTACACCTTC.